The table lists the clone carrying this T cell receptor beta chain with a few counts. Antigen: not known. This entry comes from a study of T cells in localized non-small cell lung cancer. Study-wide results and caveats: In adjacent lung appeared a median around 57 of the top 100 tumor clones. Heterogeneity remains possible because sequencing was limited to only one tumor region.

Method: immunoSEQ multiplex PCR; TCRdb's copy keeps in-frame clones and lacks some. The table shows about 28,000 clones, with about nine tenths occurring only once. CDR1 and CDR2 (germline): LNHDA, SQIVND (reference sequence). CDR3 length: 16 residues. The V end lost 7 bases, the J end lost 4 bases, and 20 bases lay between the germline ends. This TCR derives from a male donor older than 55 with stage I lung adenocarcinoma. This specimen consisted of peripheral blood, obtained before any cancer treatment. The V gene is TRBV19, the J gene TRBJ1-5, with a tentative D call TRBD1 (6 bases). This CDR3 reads CASMSFAGDANQPQHF. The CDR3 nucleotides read TGTGCCAGTATGAGTTTTGCAGGGGATGCTAATCAGCCCCAGCATTTT. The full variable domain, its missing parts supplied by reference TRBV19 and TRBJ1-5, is DGGITQSPKYLFRKEGQNVTLSCEQNLNHDAMYWYRQDPGQGLRLIYYSQIVNDFQKGDIAEGYSVSREKKESFPLTVTSAQKNPTAFYLCASMSFAGDANQPQHFGDGTRLSIL.